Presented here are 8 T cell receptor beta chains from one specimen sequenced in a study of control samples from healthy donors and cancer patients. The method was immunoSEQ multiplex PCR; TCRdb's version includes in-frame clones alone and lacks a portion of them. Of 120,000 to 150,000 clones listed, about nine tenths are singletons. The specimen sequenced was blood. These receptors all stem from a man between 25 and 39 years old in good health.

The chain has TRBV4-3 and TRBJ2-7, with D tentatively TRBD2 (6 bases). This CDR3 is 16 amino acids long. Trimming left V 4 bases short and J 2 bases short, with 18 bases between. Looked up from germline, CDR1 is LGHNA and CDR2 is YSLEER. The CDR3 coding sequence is TGCGCCAGCAGCCCGGGAGTAAGCGGAATAACCTACGAGCAGTACTTC. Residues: CASSPGVSGITYEQYF.

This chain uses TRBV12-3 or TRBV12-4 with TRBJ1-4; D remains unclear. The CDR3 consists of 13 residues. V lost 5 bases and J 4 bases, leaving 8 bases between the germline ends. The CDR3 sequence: CASSRQFNEKLFF. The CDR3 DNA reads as TGTGCCAGCAGTCGGCAGTTTAATGAAAAACTGTTTTTT.

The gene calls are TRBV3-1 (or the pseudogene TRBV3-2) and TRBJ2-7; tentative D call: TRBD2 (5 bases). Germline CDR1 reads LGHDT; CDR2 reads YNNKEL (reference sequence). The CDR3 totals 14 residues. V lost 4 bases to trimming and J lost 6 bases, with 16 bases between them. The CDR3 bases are TGTGCCAGCAGCCCGAACAGCGGTTATACCGAGCAGTACTTC. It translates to CASSPNSGYTEQYF.

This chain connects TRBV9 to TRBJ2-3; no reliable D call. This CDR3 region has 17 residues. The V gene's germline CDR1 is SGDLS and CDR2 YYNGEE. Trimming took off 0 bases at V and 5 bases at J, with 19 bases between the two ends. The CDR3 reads CASSVEGSLISGDTQYF. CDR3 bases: TGTGCCAGCAGCGTAGAGGGCTCCCTCATCTCTGGAGATACGCAGTATTTT.

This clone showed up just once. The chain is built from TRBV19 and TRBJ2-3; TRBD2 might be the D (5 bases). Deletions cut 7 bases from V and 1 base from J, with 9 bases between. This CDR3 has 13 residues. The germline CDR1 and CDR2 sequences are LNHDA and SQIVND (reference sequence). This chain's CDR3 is CASMRVGTDTQYF. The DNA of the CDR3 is TGTGCCAGTATGAGGGTCGGCACAGATACGCAGTATTTT.

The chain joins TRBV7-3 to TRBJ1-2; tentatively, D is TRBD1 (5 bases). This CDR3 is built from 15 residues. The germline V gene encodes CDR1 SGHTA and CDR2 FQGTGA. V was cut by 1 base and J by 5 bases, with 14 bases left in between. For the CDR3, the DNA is TGTGCCAGCAGCTTAAGCGTGGGGGGTCTGTATGGCTACACCTTC. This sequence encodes CASSLSVGGLYGYTF.

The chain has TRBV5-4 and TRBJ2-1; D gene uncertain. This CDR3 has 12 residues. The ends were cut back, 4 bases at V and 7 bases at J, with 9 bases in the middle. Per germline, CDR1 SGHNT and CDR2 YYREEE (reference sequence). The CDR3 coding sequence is TGTGCCAGCAGCCAGATCCAGAATGAGCAGTTCTTC. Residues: CASSQIQNEQFF.

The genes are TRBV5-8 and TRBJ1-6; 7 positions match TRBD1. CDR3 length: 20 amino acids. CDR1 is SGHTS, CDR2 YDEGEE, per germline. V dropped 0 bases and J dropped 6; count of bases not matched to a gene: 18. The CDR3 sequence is CASSLALWTGSVGVNSPLHF. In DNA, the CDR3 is TGTGCCAGCAGCTTGGCCTTGTGGACAGGTTCCGTCGGGGTTAATTCACCCCTCCACTTT.